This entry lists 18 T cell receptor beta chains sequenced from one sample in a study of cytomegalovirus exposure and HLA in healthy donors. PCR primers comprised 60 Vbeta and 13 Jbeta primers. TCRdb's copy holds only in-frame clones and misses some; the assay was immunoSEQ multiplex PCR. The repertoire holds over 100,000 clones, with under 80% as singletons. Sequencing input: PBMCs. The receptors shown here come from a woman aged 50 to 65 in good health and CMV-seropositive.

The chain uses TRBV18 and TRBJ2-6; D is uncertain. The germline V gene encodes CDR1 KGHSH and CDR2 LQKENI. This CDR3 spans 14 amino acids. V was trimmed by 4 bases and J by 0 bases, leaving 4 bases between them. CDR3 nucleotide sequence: TGTGCCAGCTCACAGAGCTCTGGGGCCAACGTCCTGACTTTC. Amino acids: CASSQSSGANVLTF.

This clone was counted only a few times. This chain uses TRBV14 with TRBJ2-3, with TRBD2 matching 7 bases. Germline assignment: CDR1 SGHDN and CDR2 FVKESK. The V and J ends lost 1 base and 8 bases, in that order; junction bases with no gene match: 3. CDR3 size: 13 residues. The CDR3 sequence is CASSQVREGTQYF. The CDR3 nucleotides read TGTGCCAGCAGCCAAGTCAGGGAGGGTACGCAGTATTTT.

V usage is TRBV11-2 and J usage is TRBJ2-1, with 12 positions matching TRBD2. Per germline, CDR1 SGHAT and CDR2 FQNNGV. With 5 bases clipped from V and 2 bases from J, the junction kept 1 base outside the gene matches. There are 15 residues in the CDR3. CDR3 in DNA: TGTGCCAGCAGCCCTAGCGGGGGGGCCTACAATGAGCAGTTCTTC. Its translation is CASSPSGGAYNEQFF. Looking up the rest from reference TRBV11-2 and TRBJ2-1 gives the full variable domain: EAGVAQSPRYKIIEKRQSVAFWCNPISGHATLYWYQQILGQGPKLLIQFQNNGVVDDSQLPKDRFSAERLKGVDSTLKIQPAKLEDSAVYLCASSPSGGAYNEQFFGPGTRLTVL.

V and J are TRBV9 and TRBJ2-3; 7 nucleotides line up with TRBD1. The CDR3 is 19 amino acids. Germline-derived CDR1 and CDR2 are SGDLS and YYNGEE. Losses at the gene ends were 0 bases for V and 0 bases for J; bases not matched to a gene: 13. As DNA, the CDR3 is TGTGCCAGCAGCGTAGGTCGGGACAGTGGGTCGCCTAGCACAGATACGCAGTATTTT. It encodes CASSVGRDSGSPSTDTQYF.

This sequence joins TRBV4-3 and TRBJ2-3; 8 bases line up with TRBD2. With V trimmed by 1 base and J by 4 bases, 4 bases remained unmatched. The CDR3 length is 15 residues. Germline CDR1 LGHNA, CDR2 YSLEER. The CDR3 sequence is CASSQAGGAPDTQYF. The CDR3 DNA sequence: TGCGCCAGCAGCCAAGCCGGGGGGGCCCCAGATACGCAGTATTTT.

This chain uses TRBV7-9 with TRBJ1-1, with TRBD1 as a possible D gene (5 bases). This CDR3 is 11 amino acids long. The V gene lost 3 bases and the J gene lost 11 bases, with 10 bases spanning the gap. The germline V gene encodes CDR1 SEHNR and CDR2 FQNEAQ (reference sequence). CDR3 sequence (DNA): TGTGCCAGCAGCTTGGAGGGGACCGCTTTCTTT. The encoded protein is CASSLEGTAFF.

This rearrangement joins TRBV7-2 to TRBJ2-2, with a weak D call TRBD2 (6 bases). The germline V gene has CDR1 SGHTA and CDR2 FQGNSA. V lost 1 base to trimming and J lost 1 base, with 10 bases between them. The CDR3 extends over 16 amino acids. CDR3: CASSLEGTLNTGELFF. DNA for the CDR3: TGTGCCAGCAGCTTAGAAGGGACTCTGAACACCGGGGAGCTGTTTTTT.

CDR3 DNA sequence: TGCAGCGTTCAAATTGACAGGGACCATGAGCAGTTCTTC. This sequence encodes CSVQIDRDHEQFF. The chain joins TRBV29-1 to TRBJ2-1; TRBD1 matches 7 bases. CDR1 and CDR2 (germline): SQVTM, ANQGSEA. Unmatched junction bases numbered 9, after V lost 5 bases and J lost 8 bases. The CDR3 length is 13 residues.

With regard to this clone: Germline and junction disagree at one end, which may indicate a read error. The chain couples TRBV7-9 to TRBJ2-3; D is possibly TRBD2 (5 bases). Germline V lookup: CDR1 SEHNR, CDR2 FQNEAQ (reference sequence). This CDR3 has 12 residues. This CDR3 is CSSSLPGDTQYF. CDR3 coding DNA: TGTTCCAGCAGCCTGCCGGGGGATACGCAGTATTTT.

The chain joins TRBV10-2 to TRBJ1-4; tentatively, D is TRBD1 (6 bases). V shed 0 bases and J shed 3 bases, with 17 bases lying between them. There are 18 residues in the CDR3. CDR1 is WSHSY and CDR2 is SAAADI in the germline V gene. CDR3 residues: CASSESGGRGKSNEKLFF. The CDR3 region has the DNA TGCGCCAGCAGTGAGTCGGGCGGCAGGGGAAAGTCTAATGAAAAACTGTTTTTT.

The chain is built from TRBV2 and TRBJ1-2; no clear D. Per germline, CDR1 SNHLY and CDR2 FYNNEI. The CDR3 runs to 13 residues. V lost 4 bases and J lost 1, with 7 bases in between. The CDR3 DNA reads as TGTGCCAGCAGTGTATCGGGTAACTATGGCTACACCTTC. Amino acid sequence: CASSVSGNYGYTF.

The CDR3 coding sequence is TGCGCCAGCAGCCAAGTAGGGAGCTACGAGCAGTACTTC. The encoded protein is CASSQVGSYEQYF. The chain employs TRBV4-1 and TRBJ2-7; the D gene is possibly TRBD2 (5 bases). The ends were cut back, 1 base at V and 3 bases at J, with 7 bases in the middle. Per germline, CDR1 MGHRA and CDR2 YSYEKL. CDR3 length: 13 amino acids.

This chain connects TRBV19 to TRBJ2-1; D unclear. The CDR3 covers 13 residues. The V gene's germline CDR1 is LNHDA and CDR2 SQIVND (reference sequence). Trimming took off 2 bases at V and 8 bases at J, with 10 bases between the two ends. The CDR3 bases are TGTGCCAGTAGTATAATGAAAAGCGATGAGCAGTTCTTC. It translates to CASSIMKSDEQFF.

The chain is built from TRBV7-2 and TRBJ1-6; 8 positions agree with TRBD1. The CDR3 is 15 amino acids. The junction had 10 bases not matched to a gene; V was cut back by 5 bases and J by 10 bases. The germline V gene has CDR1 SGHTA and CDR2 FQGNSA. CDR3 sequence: CASSHRGQGESPLHF. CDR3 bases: TGTGCCAGCAGCCACCGAGGACAGGGAGAGTCACCCCTCCACTTT.

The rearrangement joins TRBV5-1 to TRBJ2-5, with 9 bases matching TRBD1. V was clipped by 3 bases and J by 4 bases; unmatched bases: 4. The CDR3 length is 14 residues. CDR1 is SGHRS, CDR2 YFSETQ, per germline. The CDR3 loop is CASSWGQGVETQYF. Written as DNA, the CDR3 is TGCGCCAGCAGCTGGGGACAGGGTGTAGAGACCCAGTACTTC.

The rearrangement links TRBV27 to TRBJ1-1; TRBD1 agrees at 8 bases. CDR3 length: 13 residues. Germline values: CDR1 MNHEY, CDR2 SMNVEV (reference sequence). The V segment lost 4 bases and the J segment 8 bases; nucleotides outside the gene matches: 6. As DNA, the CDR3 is TGTGCCAGCAGTTCGTCCGACAGGGGCGAAGCTTTCTTT. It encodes CASSSSDRGEAFF.

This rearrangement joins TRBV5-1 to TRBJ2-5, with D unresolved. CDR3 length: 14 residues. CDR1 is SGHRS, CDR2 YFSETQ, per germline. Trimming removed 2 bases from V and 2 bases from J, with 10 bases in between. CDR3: CASSFLPEQETQYF. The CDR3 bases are TGCGCCAGCAGCTTCTTACCGGAGCAAGAGACCCAGTACTTC.

CDR3 amino acids: CASSLDEAGELFF. In DNA form, the CDR3 reads TGTGCCAGCAGCTTAGACGAGGCCGGGGAGCTGTTTTTT. The chain carries TRBV7-8 and TRBJ2-2; D not certain. The germline V gene encodes CDR1 SGHVS and CDR2 FQNEAQ. V was cut by 1 base and J by 6 bases, with 6 bases left in between. This CDR3 contains 13 residues.